The 10 T cell receptor beta chains presented below share a single source sample, sequenced in a study of T cells in Graves' hyperthyroidism and ophthalmopathy. RNA transcripts served as the template for amplifying TCR beta CDR3 regions. Primed by the HTBI set, a first-round RT-PCR was run on the TCR CDR3. Each CDR3 protein is one row after TCRdb ran MiXCR on the multiplex PCR reads. The sample lists approximately 270,000 distinct CDR3 sequences, 14% to 15% seen once, with 13% in the top ten. The sequencing input was blood. The receptors derive from a middle-aged woman with Graves' hyperthyroidism that later progressed to Graves' ophthalmopathy.

This clonotype appeared many times. The chain couples TRBV11-2 to TRBJ2-2; no reliable D call. Per germline, CDR1 SGHAT and CDR2 FQNNGV. The CDR3 extends over 13 amino acids. V dropped 0 bases and J dropped 7 bases, with 6 bases sitting between them. The CDR3 nucleotides read TGTGCCAGCAGCTTAGATCAGAGCGGGGAGCTGTTTTTT. As protein: CASSLDQSGELFF.

This chain uses TRBV28 with TRBJ1-4; perhaps TRBD1 as D (6 bases). CDR3 size: 15 residues. The germline V and J ends were trimmed by 3 bases and 8 bases, with 16 bases remaining between them. Germline loops: CDR1 MDHEN, CDR2 SYDVKM. CDR3 sequence (DNA): TGTGCCAGCAGTTTTCCACAGGGTGGATTAGAAAAACTGTTTTTT. This translates into CASSFPQGGLEKLFF. Supplemented by reference TRBV28 and TRBJ1-4, the full variable domain reads DVKVTQSSRYLVKRTGEKVFLECVQDMDHENMFWYRQDPGLGLRLIYFSYDVKMKEKGDIPEGYSVSREKKERFSLILESASTNQTSMYLCASSFPQGGLEKLFFGSGTQLSVL.

This clonotype was observed a few times. The chain links TRBV13 to TRBJ1-5; D remains unclear. CDR3 length: 12 amino acids. V lost 3 bases and J 5 bases, leaving 5 bases between the germline ends. Germline loops: CDR1 PRHDT, CDR2 FYEKMQ (reference sequence). CDR3 in amino acids: CASSFSDQPQHF. Here the CDR3 DNA reads TGTGCCAGCAGCTTCAGCGATCAGCCCCAGCATTTT.

This chain uses TRBV20-1 with TRBJ1-2; D ambiguous. The germline V and J ends were trimmed by 3 bases and 7 bases, with 9 bases remaining between them. This CDR3 comprises 11 residues. Looked up from germline, CDR1 is DFQATT and CDR2 is SNEGSKA (reference sequence). CDR3 coding DNA: TGCAGTGCTAGTGGTGGATCTGGCTACACCTTC. It encodes CSASGGSGYTF.

This clonotype was seen repeatedly, ten times or more. The chain links TRBV15 to TRBJ2-1; D remains unclear. The CDR3 runs to 11 residues. Trimming took 3 bases from V and 5 from J, leaving 2 bases between them. Germline V gene sequence: CDR1 LNHNV, CDR2 YYDKDF (reference sequence). As DNA, the CDR3 is TGTGCCACCAGCAGGGACAATGAGCAGTTCTTC. Translation gives CATSRDNEQFF.

The sample holds many counts of this clonotype. The J gene is TRBJ2-1, the V gene TRBV5-5, with D possibly TRBD1 on 6 matching bases. Deletions cut 4 bases from V and 7 bases from J, with 9 bases between. The CDR3 runs 12 residues. Germline V gene lookup returns CDR1 SGHKS and CDR2 YYEKEE (reference sequence). The CDR3, as DNA: TGTGCCAGCAGCCTTCAGGGGAATGAGCAGTTCTTC. Its translation is CASSLQGNEQFF.

Many counts were recorded for this clonotype. The genes are TRBV14 and TRBJ2-1; D uncertain. The CDR3 sequence is 14 residues long. Trimming pared 5 bases from V and 6 bases from J, leaving 14 bases between. Germline V gene sequence: CDR1 SGHDN, CDR2 FVKESK. The CDR3 sequence: CASSVVWPANEQFF. The CDR3 bases are TGTGCCAGCAGCGTTGTGTGGCCCGCCAATGAGCAGTTCTTC.

A few counts support this clonotype. V gene TRBV19 combines with J gene TRBJ2-7; 7 nucleotides agree with TRBD2. CDR3 length: 16 residues. Per germline, CDR1 LNHDA and CDR2 SQIVND (reference sequence). After removal of 0 bases from V and 1 base from J, the junction contained 6 bases not matched to a gene. DNA of the CDR3: TGTGCCAGTAGTATAGAGGCCGGCGGGAGATCCTACGAGCAGTACTTC. This translates into CASSIEAGGRSYEQYF.

The chain is built from TRBV18 and TRBJ1-1; the D gene is possibly TRBD1 (5 bases). CDR1 and CDR2 from the germline V gene are KGHSH and LQKENI. V lost 2 bases, J lost 4 bases, and 11 bases lay in between. This CDR3 contains 14 residues. The CDR3 loop is CASSPSGRATEAFF. CDR3 sequence (DNA): TGTGCCAGCTCACCATCCGGCAGGGCCACTGAAGCTTTCTTT.

This clonotype was picked up many times. V and J are TRBV28 and TRBJ2-1; D is unresolved. V was clipped by 8 bases and J by 4 bases, with 12 bases between them. The CDR3 spans 13 residues. CDR1 is MDHEN and CDR2 is SYDVKM in the germline V gene. CDR3: CASGMSSYNEQFF. DNA for the CDR3: TGTGCCAGCGGTATGAGCTCATACAATGAGCAGTTCTTC.